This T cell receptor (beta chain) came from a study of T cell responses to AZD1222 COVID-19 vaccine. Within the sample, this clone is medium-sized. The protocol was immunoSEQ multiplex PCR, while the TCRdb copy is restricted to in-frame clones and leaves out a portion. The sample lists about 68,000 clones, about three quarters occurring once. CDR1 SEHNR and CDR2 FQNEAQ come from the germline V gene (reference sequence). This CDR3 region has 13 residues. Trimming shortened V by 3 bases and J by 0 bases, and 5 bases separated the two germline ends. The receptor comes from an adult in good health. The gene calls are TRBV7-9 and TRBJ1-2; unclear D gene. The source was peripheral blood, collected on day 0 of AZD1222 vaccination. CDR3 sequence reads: CASSFYANYGYTF. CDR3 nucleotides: TGTGCCAGCAGCTTTTACGCTAACTATGGCTACACCTTC.